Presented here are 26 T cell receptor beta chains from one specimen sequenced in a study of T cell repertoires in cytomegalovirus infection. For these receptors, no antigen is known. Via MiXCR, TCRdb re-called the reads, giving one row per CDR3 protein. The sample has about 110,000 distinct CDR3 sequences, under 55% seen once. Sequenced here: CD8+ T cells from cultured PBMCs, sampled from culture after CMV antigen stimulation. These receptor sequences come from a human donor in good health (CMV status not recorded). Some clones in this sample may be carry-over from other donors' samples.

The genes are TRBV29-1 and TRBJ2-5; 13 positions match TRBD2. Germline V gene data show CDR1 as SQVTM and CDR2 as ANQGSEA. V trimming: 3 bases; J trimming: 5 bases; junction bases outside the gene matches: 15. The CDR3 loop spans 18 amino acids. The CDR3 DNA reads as TGCAGCGTTGATACCATCGGGACTAGCGGGACCTATAGGGAGACCCAGTACTTC. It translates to CSVDTIGTSGTYRETQYF.

The CDR3 sequence: CASTSAYEQYF. In DNA, the CDR3 is TGTGCCAGCACCAGTGCTTACGAGCAGTACTTC. The chain combines TRBV28 with TRBJ2-7; D unclear. Germline assignment: CDR1 MDHEN and CDR2 SYDVKM. Trimming took off 7 bases at V and 4 bases at J, with 8 bases between the two ends. The CDR3 runs 11 residues.

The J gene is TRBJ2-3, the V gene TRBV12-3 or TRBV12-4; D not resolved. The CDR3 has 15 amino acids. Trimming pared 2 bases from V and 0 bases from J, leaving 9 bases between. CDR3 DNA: TGTGCCAGCAGTTTAATCCGGGCCAGCACAGATACGCAGTATTTT. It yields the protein CASSLIRASTDTQYF.

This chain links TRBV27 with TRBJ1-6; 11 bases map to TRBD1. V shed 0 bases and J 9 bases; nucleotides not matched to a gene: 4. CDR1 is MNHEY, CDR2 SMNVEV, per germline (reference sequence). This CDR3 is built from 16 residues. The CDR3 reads CASSLSRTGGSSPLHF. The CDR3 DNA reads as TGTGCCAGCAGTTTATCGCGGACAGGGGGCAGTTCACCCCTCCACTTT.

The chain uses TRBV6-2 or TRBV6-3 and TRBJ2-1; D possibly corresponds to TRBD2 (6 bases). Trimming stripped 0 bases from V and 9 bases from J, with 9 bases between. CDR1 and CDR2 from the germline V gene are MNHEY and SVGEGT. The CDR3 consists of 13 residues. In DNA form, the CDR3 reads TGTGCCAGCAGTTACTCGGGGGGTCGTGAGCAGTTCTTC. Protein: CASSYSGGREQFF.

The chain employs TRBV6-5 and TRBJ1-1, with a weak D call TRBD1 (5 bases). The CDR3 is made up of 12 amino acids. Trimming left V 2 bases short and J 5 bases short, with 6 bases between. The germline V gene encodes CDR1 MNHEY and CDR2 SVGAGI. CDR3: CASSYEGTEAFF. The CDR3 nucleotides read TGTGCCAGCAGTTACGAGGGGACTGAAGCTTTCTTT.

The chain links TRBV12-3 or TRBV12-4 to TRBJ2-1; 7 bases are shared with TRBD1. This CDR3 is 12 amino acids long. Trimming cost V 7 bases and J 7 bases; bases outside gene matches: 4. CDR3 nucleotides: TGTGCCAGCACCACAGGGGTGAATGAGCAGTTCTTC. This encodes CASTTGVNEQFF.

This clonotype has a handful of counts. CDR3 residues: CSASNTGTPTDYGYTF. The DNA for the CDR3 is TGCAGTGCTAGCAATACTGGGACGCCGACGGACTATGGCTACACCTTC. This chain joins TRBV20-1 and TRBJ1-2; a weak D match, TRBD1 (5 bases). V lost 3 bases and J lost 3, with 20 bases in between. Germline loops: CDR1 DFQATT, CDR2 SNEGSKA (reference sequence). This CDR3 is 16 amino acids long.

The CDR3 spells CSARRLNYNEQFF. The DNA of the CDR3 is TGCAGTGCTAGACGGCTTAACTACAATGAGCAGTTCTTC. The chain uses TRBV20-1 and TRBJ2-1; D not certain. Deletions cut 2 bases from V and 3 bases from J, with 8 bases between. The germline V gene encodes CDR1 DFQATT and CDR2 SNEGSKA (reference sequence). CDR3 length: 13 residues.

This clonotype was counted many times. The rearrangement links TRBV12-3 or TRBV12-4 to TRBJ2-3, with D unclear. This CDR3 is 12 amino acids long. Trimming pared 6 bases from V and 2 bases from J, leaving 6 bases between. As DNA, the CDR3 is TGTGCCAGCAGCCCAAACACAGATACGCAGTATTTT. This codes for CASSPNTDTQYF.

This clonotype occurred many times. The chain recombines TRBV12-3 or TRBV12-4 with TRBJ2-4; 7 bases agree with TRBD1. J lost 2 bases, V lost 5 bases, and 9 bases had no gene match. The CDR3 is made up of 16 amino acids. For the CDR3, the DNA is TGTGCCAGCAGTCCCCGGCCCAGGGGGACCAAAAACATTCAGTACTTC. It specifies CASSPRPRGTKNIQYF.

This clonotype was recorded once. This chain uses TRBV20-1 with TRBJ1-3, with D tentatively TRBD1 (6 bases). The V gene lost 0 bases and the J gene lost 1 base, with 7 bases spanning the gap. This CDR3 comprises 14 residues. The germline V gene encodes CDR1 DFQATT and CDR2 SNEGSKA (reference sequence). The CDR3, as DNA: TGCAGTGCTAGAGAAACAGGGTCTGGAAACACCATATATTTT. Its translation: CSARETGSGNTIYF.

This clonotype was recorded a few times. CDR3 coding DNA: TGTGCCATTGAGGGAGGCGGGGCCCTCTTGGGGGGCTACACCTTC. This codes for CAIEGGGALLGGYTF. The gene calls are TRBV7-9 and TRBJ1-2, with D maybe TRBD1 (5 bases). CDR3 length: 15 amino acids. Germline V gene data show CDR1 as SEHNR and CDR2 as FQNEAQ (reference sequence). Trimming took off 10 bases at V and 8 bases at J, with 26 bases between the two ends.

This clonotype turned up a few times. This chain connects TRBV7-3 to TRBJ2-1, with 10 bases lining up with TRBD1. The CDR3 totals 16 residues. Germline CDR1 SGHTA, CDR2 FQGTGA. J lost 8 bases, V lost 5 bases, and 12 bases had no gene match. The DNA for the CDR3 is TGTGCCAGCAGCGAAGGGACAGGGGCAGGTTTCCATGAGCAGTTCTTC. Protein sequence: CASSEGTGAGFHEQFF.

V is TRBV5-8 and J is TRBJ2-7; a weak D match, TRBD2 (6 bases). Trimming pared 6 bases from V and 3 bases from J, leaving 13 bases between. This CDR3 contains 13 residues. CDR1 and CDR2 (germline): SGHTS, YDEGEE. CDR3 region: CASNTGSYYEQYF. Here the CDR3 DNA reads TGTGCCAGCAATACCGGGAGCTACTACGAGCAGTACTTC.

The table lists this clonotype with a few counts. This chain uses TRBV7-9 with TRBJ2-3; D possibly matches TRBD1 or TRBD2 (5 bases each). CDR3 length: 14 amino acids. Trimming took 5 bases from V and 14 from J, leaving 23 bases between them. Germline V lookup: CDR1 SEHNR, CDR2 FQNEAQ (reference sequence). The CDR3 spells CASSHGDRKWVLYF. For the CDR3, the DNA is TGTGCCAGCAGCCACGGGGACCGTAAGTGGGTCCTGTATTTT.

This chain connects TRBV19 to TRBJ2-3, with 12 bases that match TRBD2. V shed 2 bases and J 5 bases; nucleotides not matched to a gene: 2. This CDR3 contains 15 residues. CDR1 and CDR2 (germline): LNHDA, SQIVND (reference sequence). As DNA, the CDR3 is TGTGCCAGTAGTATACTAGCGGGAGGGAGAGATACGCAGTATTTT. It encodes CASSILAGGRDTQYF.

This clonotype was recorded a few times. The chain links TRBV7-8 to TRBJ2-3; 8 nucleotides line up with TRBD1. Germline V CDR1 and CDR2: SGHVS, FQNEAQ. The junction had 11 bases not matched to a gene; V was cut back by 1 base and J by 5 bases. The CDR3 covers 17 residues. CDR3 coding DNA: TGTGCCAGCAGCTTAGATGGGCAGGGGGCGGTGAGAGATACGCAGTATTTT. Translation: CASSLDGQGAVRDTQYF.

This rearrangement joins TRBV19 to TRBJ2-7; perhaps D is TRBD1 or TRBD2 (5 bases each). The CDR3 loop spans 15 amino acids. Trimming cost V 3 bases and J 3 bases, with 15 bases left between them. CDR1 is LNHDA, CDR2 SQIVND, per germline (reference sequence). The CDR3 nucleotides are TGTGCCAGTAGTATGGGGGACCTTGGGGACTACGAGCAGTACTTC. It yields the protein CASSMGDLGDYEQYF.

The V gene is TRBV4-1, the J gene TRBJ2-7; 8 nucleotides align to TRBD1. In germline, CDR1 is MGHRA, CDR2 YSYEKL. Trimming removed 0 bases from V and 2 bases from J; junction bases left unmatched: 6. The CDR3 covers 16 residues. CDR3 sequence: CASSQEGGQGTYEQYF. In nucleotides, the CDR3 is TGCGCCAGCAGCCAAGAAGGAGGACAGGGAACCTACGAGCAGTACTTC.

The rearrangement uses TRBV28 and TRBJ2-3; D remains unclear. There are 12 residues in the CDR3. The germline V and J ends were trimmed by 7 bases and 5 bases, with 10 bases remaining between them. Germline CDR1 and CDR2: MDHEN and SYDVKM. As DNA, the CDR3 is TGTGCCAGCACACTTTCGGGAGATACGCAGTATTTT. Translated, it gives CASTLSGDTQYF.

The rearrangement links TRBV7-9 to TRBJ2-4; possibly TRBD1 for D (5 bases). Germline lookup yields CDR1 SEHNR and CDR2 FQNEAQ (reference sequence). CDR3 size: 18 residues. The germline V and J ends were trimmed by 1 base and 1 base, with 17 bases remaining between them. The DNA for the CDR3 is TGTGCCAGCAGCTTAGTAGGGGATCGGACCCAGGCCAAAAACATTCAGTACTTC. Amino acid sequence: CASSLVGDRTQAKNIQYF.

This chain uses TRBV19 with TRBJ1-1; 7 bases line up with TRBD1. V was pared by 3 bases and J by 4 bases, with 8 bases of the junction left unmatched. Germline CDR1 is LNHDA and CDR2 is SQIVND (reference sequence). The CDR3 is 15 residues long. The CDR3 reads CASSIPQGTGTEAFF. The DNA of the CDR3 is TGTGCCAGTAGTATCCCACAGGGGACGGGCACTGAAGCTTTCTTT.

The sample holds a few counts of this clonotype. The CDR3 region has the DNA TGTGCCAGCAGTTCTGACCCGAGCTCCTACAATGAGCAGTTCTTC. Translation: CASSSDPSSYNEQFF. The V call is TRBV28, the J call TRBJ2-1; D not resolved. Trimming removed 4 bases at V and 0 bases at J, with 10 bases between. The CDR3 is 15 residues long. Germline CDR1 reads MDHEN; CDR2 reads SYDVKM. Full variable domain (outside the CDR3, taken from reference TRBV28 and TRBJ2-1): DVKVTQSSRYLVKRTGEKVFLECVQDMDHENMFWYRQDPGLGLRLIYFSYDVKMKEKGDIPEGYSVSREKKERFSLILESASTNQTSMYLCASSSDPSSYNEQFFGPGTRLTVL.

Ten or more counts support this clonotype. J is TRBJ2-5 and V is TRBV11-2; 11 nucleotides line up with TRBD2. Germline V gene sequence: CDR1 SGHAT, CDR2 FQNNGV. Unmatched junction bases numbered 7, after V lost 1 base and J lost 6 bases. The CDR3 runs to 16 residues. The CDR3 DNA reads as TGTGCCAGCAGCTTAGTGGTCGGGACTAGCGGACAGACCCAGTACTTC. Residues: CASSLVVGTSGQTQYF.

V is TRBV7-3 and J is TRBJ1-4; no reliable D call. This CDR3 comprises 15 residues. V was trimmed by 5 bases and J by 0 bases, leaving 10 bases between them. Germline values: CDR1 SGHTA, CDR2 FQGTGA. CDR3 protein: CASSPSIATNEKLFF. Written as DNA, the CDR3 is TGTGCCAGCAGCCCATCAATCGCAACTAATGAAAAACTGTTTTTT.